A selection of T cell receptor beta chains follows, all from one sample in a study of neoadjuvant anti-PD-1 for oral cavity cancer. Method: immunoSEQ multiplex PCR; TCRdb's copy keeps in-frame clones and lacks some. The sample lists some 33,000 clones, 80% to 90% occurring once. The source was PBMCs, collected before nivolumab (anti-PD-1) treatment. These receptors originate from a person between 40 and 80 years old with oral cavity squamous cell carcinoma. The CDR3 runs from the conserved cysteine through the conserved F or W. The D gene is left open where the match is weak. Not every row has a clone size; where given, it reads once, few, many or a size class.

v_gene	abundance	d_gene	j_gene	CDR3aa	CDR3nt
TRBV7-2	NA	TRBD2	TRBJ2-1	CASSSTSGGPEQFF	TGTGCCAGCAGCTCAACTAGCGGGGGGCCCGAGCAGTTCTTC
TRBV4-3	NA	NA	TRBJ1-5	CASSQDVGLQPQHF	TGCGCCAGCAGCCAAGATGTAGGGCTTCAGCCCCAGCATTTT
TRBV21-1	NA	NA	TRBJ2-7	CAIPPGGAYEQYF	TGTGCCATCCCCCCTGGGGGGGCCTACGAGCAGTACTTC
TRBV12-5	NA	TRBD2	TRBJ2-5	CASGLVRLADKETQYF	TGTGCTAGTGGTTTGGTTCGACTAGCGGACAAAGAGACCCAGTACTTC
TRBV2	NA	NA	TRBJ2-3	CASGGWVVTDTQYF	TGTGCCAGTGGGGGGTGGGTGGTCACAGATACGCAGTATTTT
TRBV28	NA	NA	TRBJ1-1	CASSLLNGANTEAFF	TGTGCCAGCAGTTTATTGAACGGAGCGAACACTGAAGCTTTCTTT
TRBV2	NA	TRBD2	TRBJ2-2	CASRPWASGEFANTGELFF	TGTGCCAGCAGACCTTGGGCTAGCGGGGAGTTCGCGAACACCGGGGAGCTGTTTTTT
TRBV5-6	NA	NA	TRBJ1-2	CASSSLAGPNGYTF	TGTGCCAGCAGCTCACTTGCAGGACCGAATGGCTACACCTTC
TRBV7-2	NA	TRBD1	TRBJ1-2	CASSGAGGVEGYTF	TGTGCCAGCAGCGGCGCAGGGGGGGTGGAAGGCTACACCTTC
TRBV6-5	NA	TRBD2	TRBJ2-3	CASSYQRGGTDTQYF	TGTGCCAGCAGTTACCAGCGGGGGGGCACAGATACGCAGTATTTT
TRBV7-9	NA	NA	TRBJ1-1	CASSRKLGRDTEAFF	TGTGCCAGCAGCCGAAAGTTGGGGCGGGACACTGAAGCTTTCTTT
TRBV19	medium-sized	TRBD1	TRBJ1-5	CASSIQGDNQPQHF	TGTGCCAGTAGTATACAGGGGGACAATCAGCCCCAGCATTTT
TRBV7-9	NA	NA	TRBJ1-1	CASSRDGPNTEAFF	TGTGCCAGCAGCCGGGACGGACCGAACACTGAAGCTTTCTTT
TRBV7-9	NA	TRBD2	TRBJ2-3	CASSPIAGAGDTQYF	TGTGCCAGCAGCCCAATAGCGGGGGCAGGAGATACGCAGTATTTT
TRBV2	NA	TRBD2	TRBJ2-1	CASTGLAGGYNEQFF	TGTGCCAGTACGGGACTAGCGGGGGGATACAATGAGCAGTTCTTC
TRBV12-5	NA	NA	TRBJ1-1	CASGSRDPGEAFF	TGTGCTAGTGGTTCCAGGGATCCCGGCGAAGCTTTCTTT
TRBV7-8	NA	TRBD1	TRBJ1-6	CASSSTQGANSPLHF	TGTGCCAGCAGCTCGACACAGGGGGCGAATTCACCCCTCCACTTT
TRBV4-1	NA	TRBD1	TRBJ2-3	CASSQAGTGSPTDTQYF	TGCGCCAGCAGCCAAGCCGGGACAGGGTCCCCCACAGATACGCAGTATTTT
TRBV27	few	NA	TRBJ1-6	CASSKPSTGLSHSPLHF	TGTGCCAGCAGCAAGCCGTCGACAGGTTTATCACATTCACCCCTCCACTTT
TRBV6-1	NA	NA	TRBJ1-6	CASSLSRWGNSPLHF	TGTGCCAGCAGCCTTAGCAGGTGGGGTAATTCACCCCTCCACTTT
TRBV14	NA	TRBD2	TRBJ2-3	CASSPQLAALTDTQYF	TGTGCCAGCAGCCCCCAACTAGCGGCGCTCACAGATACGCAGTATTTT
TRBV4-3	NA	NA	TRBJ1-2	CASSQGQNYGYTF	TGCGCCAGCAGCCAAGGACAGAACTATGGCTACACCTTC
TRBV11-2	NA	NA	TRBJ2-7	CASSREGSEQYF	TGTGCCAGCAGCAGAGAGGGGAGCGAGCAGTACTTC
TRBV7-9	NA	TRBD1	TRBJ2-7	CASSPRTGAEVFYEQYF	TGTGCCAGCAGCCCGCGGACAGGGGCCGAAGTATTCTACGAGCAGTACTTC
TRBV18	NA	NA	TRBJ1-1	CASSPPVGGLNTEAFF	TGTGCCAGCTCACCACCGGTGGGAGGGCTGAACACTGAAGCTTTCTTT
TRBV6-5	NA	TRBD1	TRBJ2-5	CASSYSGTGSVTQYF	TGTGCCAGCAGTTACTCGGGGACAGGGTCTGTGACCCAGTACTTC
TRBV27	NA	TRBD1	TRBJ1-6	CASSLKGAPRSPLHF	TGTGCCAGCAGTTTGAAGGGGGCGCCCCGTTCACCCCTCCACTTT
TRBV15	NA	NA	TRBJ2-3	CATSRPTQGPGTDTQYF	TGTGCCACCAGTCGTCCTACCCAGGGGCCCGGGACAGATACGCAGTATTTT
TRBV10-3	NA	NA	TRBJ1-4	CAISEANEKLFF	TGTGCCATCAGTGAGGCGAATGAAAAACTGTTTTTT